The rows below give T cell receptor beta chains drawn from one sample of a study of T cells in localized non-small cell lung cancer. Produced via immunoSEQ multiplex PCR; TCRdb's table is partial and in-frame only. The sample holds about 41,000 clones; 88% are singletons and the top ten take over 2.5%. The sample in question was peripheral blood, obtained before any cancer treatment. These receptors originate from a female donor aged 60 or older with stage I squamous cell lung carcinoma. Each CDR3 is given with its conserved first and last residue. Fields, in order: CDR3 length, V gene, J gene, D gene, clone size, CDR3 protein, CDR3 DNA. D genes are given only for firm matches. Only some rows state a clone size, as once, few, many or a class for expanded clones.

18	TRBV5-1	TRBJ2-7	TRBD2	-	CASSLLQTSGRATYEQYF	TGCGCCAGCAGCCTCCTCCAGACTAGCGGGAGGGCGACCTACGAGCAGTACTTC
16	TRBV5-6	TRBJ2-4	TRBD1	-	CASSLRTGYAKNIQYF	TGTGCCAGCAGCCTTCGGACAGGGTATGCCAAAAACATTCAGTACTTC
16	TRBV7-2	TRBJ2-2	TRBD1	once	CASSPHRQGTTGELFF	TGTGCCAGCAGCCCGCACCGACAGGGGACTACCGGGGAGCTGTTTTTT
13	TRBV27	TRBJ2-7	TRBD1	-	CASRPTGGNGQYF	TGTGCCAGCAGGCCGACAGGGGGCAACGGGCAGTACTTC
17	TRBV5-1	TRBJ2-1	TRBD1	-	CASSPTPRQGSYNEQFF	TGCGCCAGCAGCCCAACCCCCCGACAGGGCTCCTACAATGAGCAGTTCTTC
16	TRBV5-4	TRBJ2-2	TRBD2	-	CASSRPSGRNTGELFF	TGTGCCAGCAGCCGTCCTAGCGGGAGGAACACCGGGGAGCTGTTTTTT
17	TRBV19	TRBJ2-1	TRBD2	-	CASSRGRADSSYNEQFF	TGTGCCAGTAGCCGCGGGAGGGCCGATAGCTCCTACAATGAGCAGTTCTTC
16	TRBV2	TRBJ2-5	-	-	CASSRDAGQLQETQYF	TGTGCCAGCAGCCGCGACGCTGGACAGCTCCAAGAGACCCAGTACTTC
14	TRBV7-6	TRBJ1-5	-	-	CASSFGGDHQPQHF	TGTGCCAGCAGCTTTGGGGGGGACCATCAGCCCCAGCATTTT
12	TRBV18	TRBJ2-7	-	-	CASSPPSYEQYF	TGTGCCAGCTCACCCCCTTCCTACGAGCAGTACTTC
13	TRBV19	TRBJ2-1	-	-	CASSMTSGNEQFF	TGTGCCAGTAGTATGACTAGTGGGAATGAGCAGTTCTTC
13	TRBV7-3	TRBJ2-5	TRBD1	-	CASSSDRGETQYF	TGTGCCAGCAGCTCGGACAGGGGGGAGACCCAGTACTTC
15	TRBV18	TRBJ2-1	-	-	CASSPSPWAYNEQFF	TGTGCCAGCTCACCTAGCCCCTGGGCCTACAATGAGCAGTTCTTC
13	TRBV6-5	TRBJ1-5	-	-	CASSALGLQPQHF	TGTGCCAGCAGTGCGTTGGGGCTTCAGCCCCAGCATTTT
13	TRBV5-1	TRBJ1-1	-	once	CASSFSGATEAFF	TGCGCCAGCAGCTTTTCGGGGGCCACTGAAGCTTTCTTT
13	TRBV6-5	TRBJ1-5	-	-	CASSSGDPGPQHF	TGTGCCAGCAGCTCCGGAGATCCAGGGCCCCAGCATTTT
15	TRBV7-9	TRBJ1-2	TRBD1	-	CASSSLQGAQDGYTF	TGTGCCAGCAGCTCACTACAGGGGGCGCAGGATGGCTACACCTTC
14	TRBV27	TRBJ1-2	-	-	CASSLRGGGYGYTF	TGTGCCAGCAGTTTACGAGGAGGGGGCTATGGCTACACCTTC
12	TRBV7-9	TRBJ1-1	-	few	CASSGKNTEAFF	TGTGCCAGCAGTGGCAAGAACACTGAAGCTTTCTTT
15	TRBV10-3	TRBJ1-5	-	-	CAISGGGLGNQPQHF	TGTGCCATCAGTGGAGGGGGATTGGGCAATCAGCCCCAGCATTTT
14	TRBV9	TRBJ2-5	-	-	CASSVDALWETQYF	TGTGCCAGCAGCGTAGATGCCCTTTGGGAGACCCAGTACTTC
16	TRBV11-2	TRBJ2-1	TRBD2	-	CASSGDIAGGSNEQFF	TGTGCCAGCAGCGGAGATATCGCGGGAGGGTCCAATGAGCAGTTCTTC